Below are 28 T cell receptor beta chains sequenced from a single sample in a study of cytomegalovirus exposure and HLA in healthy donors (TCRdb year 2017). The method behind the library was the immunoSEQ multiplex PCR assay. A mixture of 60 forward primers for TCR Vbeta segments and 13 reverse primers for TCR Jbeta segments was used in the multiplex PCR. TCRdb's version of the immuneACCESS table is confined to in-frame rearrangements and falls short of the full clone set. An unresolved V gene accounts for under half of the shortfall where checked; the remainder is of unknown origin. The sample profile shows around 120,000 clones; around 77% of them were found once. About 4.9% of the sample is in the top ten clones. The specimen was PBMCs. The receptor set was obtained from a man over 45 in good health and CMV-seropositive.

CDR3 DNA: TGCGCCAGCAGTGGACTAGCGGGATACGGCACAGATACGCAGTATTTT. Encoded protein: CASSGLAGYGTDTQYF. V gene TRBV5-1 combines with J gene TRBJ2-3, with 12 bases aligning to TRBD2. Germline values: CDR1 SGHRS, CDR2 YFSETQ. This CDR3 spans 16 amino acids. Trimming at V came to 5 bases and at J to 1 base, leaving 5 bases not matched to a gene.

The chain employs TRBV19 and TRBJ1-5; tentative D call: TRBD1 (6 bases). Germline CDR1 reads LNHDA; CDR2 reads SQIVND (reference sequence). The CDR3 loop spans 16 amino acids. The V gene lost 9 bases and the J gene lost 7 bases, with 25 bases spanning the gap. CDR3 region: CASRHHDYRVGQPQHF. The CDR3, as DNA: TGTGCCAGCCGCCATCACGACTACAGGGTTGGACAGCCCCAGCATTTT.

The chain carries TRBV7-2 and TRBJ2-1; maybe TRBD1 (6 bases). Germline V CDR1 and CDR2: SGHTA, FQGNSA. Trimming stripped 6 bases from V and 0 bases from J, with 9 bases between. The CDR3 is 14 residues long. CDR3 sequence: CASRGQSSYNEQFF. The CDR3 region has the DNA TGTGCCAGCAGAGGACAGAGCTCCTACAATGAGCAGTTCTTC.

This clone occurred a few times. The gene calls are TRBV18 and TRBJ2-1, with 13 bases aligning to TRBD2. Germline CDR1 and CDR2: KGHSH and LQKENI. There are 16 residues in the CDR3. The V gene end was trimmed by 2 bases and the J gene end by 7 bases; junction bases not matched to a gene: 5. CDR3 nucleotides: TGTGCCAGCTCACCAAGGACTAGCGGGAGTGGTAATGAGCAGTTCTTC. This sequence encodes CASSPRTSGSGNEQFF. Supplemented by reference TRBV18 and TRBJ2-1, the full variable domain reads NAGVMQNPRHLVRRRGQEARLRCSPMKGHSHVYWYRQLPEEGLKFMVYLQKENIIDESGMPKERFSAEFPKEGPSILRIQQVVRGDSAAYFCASSPRTSGSGNEQFFGPGTRLTVL.

The chain links TRBV7-2 to TRBJ1-1, with TRBD1 matching over 7 bases. V shed 2 bases, J shed 6 bases, and the junction held 6 bases outside the gene matches. Per germline, CDR1 SGHTA and CDR2 FQGNSA. The CDR3 is made up of 14 amino acids. In DNA form, the CDR3 reads TGTGCCAGCAGCTTAAACAGGGGAAGCTCTGAAGCTTTCTTT. It encodes CASSLNRGSSEAFF. Drawing the rest from reference TRBV7-2 and TRBJ1-1, the complete variable domain is GAGVSQSPSNKVTEKGKDVELRCDPISGHTALYWYRQSLGQGLEFLIYFQGNSAPDKSGLPSDRFSAERTGGSVSTLTIQRTQQEDSAVYLCASSLNRGSSEAFFGQGTRLTVV.

The sample holds a few counts of this clone. The J gene is TRBJ1-1, the V gene TRBV27; possibly TRBD1 for D (5 bases). Germline lookup yields CDR1 MNHEY and CDR2 SMNVEV (reference sequence). Trimming pared 3 bases from V and 3 bases from J, leaving 14 bases between. CDR3 length: 15 residues. The CDR3 reads CASSLGQRGDTEAFF. The CDR3 bases are TGTGCCAGCAGTTTGGGGCAGCGGGGAGACACTGAAGCTTTCTTT.

J is TRBJ1-4 and V is TRBV5-5, with a possible D match to TRBD1 (6 bases). The germline V and J ends were trimmed by 0 bases and 8 bases, with 20 bases remaining between them. Germline V gene lookup returns CDR1 SGHKS and CDR2 YYEKEE (reference sequence). CDR3 size: 17 residues. CDR3 loop: CASSLGLLGGKEEKLFF. In DNA, the CDR3 is TGTGCCAGCAGCTTGGGTTTGTTAGGGGGAAAGGAGGAAAAACTGTTTTTT.

The chain uses TRBV7-8 and TRBJ1-6, with 9 bases lining up with TRBD1. Trimming removed 5 bases from V and 7 bases from J; junction bases left unmatched: 9. Looked up from germline, CDR1 is SGHVS and CDR2 is FQNEAQ. The CDR3 runs 16 residues. The CDR3 region is CASSPRPDRGNSPLHF. CDR3 bases: TGTGCCAGCAGCCCAAGACCGGACAGGGGCAATTCACCCCTCCACTTT. Together with reference TRBV7-8 and TRBJ1-6, the CDR3 gives the full variable domain: GAGVSQSPRYKVAKRGQDVALRCDPISGHVSLFWYQQALGQGPEFLTYFQNEAQLDKSGLPSDRFFAERPEGSVSTLKIQRTQQEDSAVYLCASSPRPDRGNSPLHFGNGTRLTVT.

The J gene is TRBJ2-7, the V gene TRBV19; D possibly corresponds to TRBD2 (7 bases). Trimming left V 1 base short and J 3 bases short, with 16 bases between. The CDR3 has 16 amino acids. The germline gives CDR1 LNHDA, CDR2 SQIVND (reference sequence). The CDR3 sequence is CASSIGGGPILYEQYF. The CDR3, as DNA: TGTGCCAGTAGTATAGGGGGGGGGCCTATCCTCTACGAGCAGTACTTC.

This chain connects TRBV6-1 to TRBJ1-2; unclear D gene. V was trimmed by 2 bases and J by 1 base, leaving 5 bases between them. The CDR3 length is 13 residues. Looked up from germline, CDR1 is MNHNS and CDR2 is SASEGT. The CDR3 coding sequence is TGTGCCAGCAGTGAATCCGGTAACTATGGCTACACCTTC. It codes for CASSESGNYGYTF.

This clone is a singleton in its sample. This chain connects TRBV7-2 to TRBJ2-2, with 7 bases aligning to TRBD2. In germline, CDR1 is SGHTA, CDR2 FQGNSA. CDR3 size: 16 residues. The V segment lost 2 bases and the J segment 8 bases; nucleotides outside the gene matches: 11. The DNA for the CDR3 is TGTGCCAGCAGCTTACCTCCTGGACTAGGACGGGGGGAGCTGTTTTTT. The encoded protein is CASSLPPGLGRGELFF.

The CDR3 is CASSPAGTRGTEAFF. The CDR3 DNA is TGTGCCAGCAGTCCGGCGGGGACCCGGGGCACTGAAGCTTTCTTT. V is TRBV27 and J is TRBJ1-1; D is possibly TRBD1 (5 bases). This CDR3 contains 15 residues. Germline CDR1 reads MNHEY; CDR2 reads SMNVEV (reference sequence). V shed 5 bases and J shed 4 bases, with 17 bases lying between them.

This chain uses TRBV28 with TRBJ1-1; D uncertain. CDR1 is MDHEN and CDR2 is SYDVKM in the germline V gene. This CDR3 has 14 amino acids. V shed 2 bases and J shed 4 bases, with 11 bases lying between them. CDR3 sequence reads: CASSLKTEGTEAFF. The CDR3 DNA is TGTGCCAGCAGTTTAAAAACGGAGGGCACTGAAGCTTTCTTT. Full variable domain (outside the CDR3, taken from reference TRBV28 and TRBJ1-1): DVKVTQSSRYLVKRTGEKVFLECVQDMDHENMFWYRQDPGLGLRLIYFSYDVKMKEKGDIPEGYSVSREKKERFSLILESASTNQTSMYLCASSLKTEGTEAFFGQGTRLTVV.

The chain combines TRBV7-2 with TRBJ1-1, with 8 bases identical to TRBD1. CDR3 length: 14 amino acids. The V and J ends lost 4 bases and 5 bases, in that order; junction bases with no gene match: 6. Germline lookup yields CDR1 SGHTA and CDR2 FQGNSA. CDR3 protein: CASSSGQGWTEAFF. The CDR3 coding sequence is TGTGCCAGCAGCTCCGGACAGGGATGGACTGAAGCTTTCTTT.

This chain joins TRBV10-3 and TRBJ2-1; 7 bases match TRBD2. This CDR3 has 14 residues. V lost 4 bases to trimming and J lost 7 bases; unmatched junction nucleotides: 7. Germline CDR1 and CDR2: ENHRY and SYGVKD. The CDR3 DNA sequence: TGTGCCATCAGTGGCAGCGGGAATGTTAATGAGCAGTTCTTC. Translated, it gives CAISGSGNVNEQFF.

This clone was recorded a few times. The rearrangement uses TRBV10-1 and TRBJ2-4; D possibly corresponds to TRBD2 (5 bases). Trimming pared 5 bases from V and 9 bases from J, leaving 17 bases between. CDR1 and CDR2 from the germline V gene are WNHNN and SYGVQD (reference sequence). The CDR3 runs 14 residues. The CDR3 reads CASSPGMAGGIQYF. CDR3 nucleotide sequence: TGCGCCAGCAGTCCCGGGATGGCTGGAGGCATTCAGTACTTC.

The J gene is TRBJ2-1, the V gene TRBV18; D is perhaps TRBD1 (5 bases). The CDR3 has 14 amino acids. Germline V lookup: CDR1 KGHSH, CDR2 LQKENI. V was clipped by 8 bases and J by 0 bases, with 11 bases between them. The CDR3 DNA sequence: TGTGCCAGCGCCAGGGAAAGCTCCTACAATGAGCAGTTCTTC. This codes for CASARESSYNEQFF.

The genes are TRBV5-1 and TRBJ2-1, with TRBD2 identical over 7 bases. Germline V gene lookup returns CDR1 SGHRS and CDR2 YFSETQ. This CDR3 has 15 residues. V lost 6 bases, J lost 3 bases, and 9 bases stayed unmatched. CDR3: CASKAGNYYYNEQFF. CDR3 coding DNA: TGCGCCAGCAAAGCGGGGAACTACTACTACAATGAGCAGTTCTTC.

The V and J genes are TRBV27 and TRBJ2-6; 9 bases line up with TRBD1. Germline V lookup: CDR1 MNHEY, CDR2 SMNVEV (reference sequence). V dropped 5 bases and J dropped 1; count of bases not matched to a gene: 9. The CDR3 totals 18 residues. The CDR3 here is CASSETGGEVSGANVLTF. The CDR3 bases are TGTGCCAGCAGTGAGACAGGGGGAGAAGTATCTGGGGCCAACGTCCTGACTTTC.

The J gene is TRBJ1-3, the V gene TRBV5-3; D is ambiguous. Being an ORF, TRBV5-3 has a function that is uncertain. The CDR3 runs 15 residues. V gave up 4 bases and J gave up 0 bases, with 11 bases separating them. This CDR3 reads CARSAGRNSGNTIYF. The CDR3 DNA reads as TGTGCCAGAAGCGCGGGCAGAAACTCTGGAAACACCATATATTTT.

V and J are TRBV6-5 and TRBJ1-1; no reliable D call. The CDR3 extends over 13 amino acids. V lost 0 bases, J lost 1 base, and 3 bases lay in between. Germline V gives CDR1 MNHEY, CDR2 SVGAGI. The CDR3 is CASSYSKNTEAFF. The CDR3 bases are TGTGCCAGCAGTTACTCTAAGAACACTGAAGCTTTCTTT.

V is TRBV5-1 and J is TRBJ2-2; D perhaps matches TRBD2 (5 bases). Trimming cost V 6 bases and J 0 bases, with 12 bases left between them. This CDR3 is 15 amino acids long. Germline V gives CDR1 SGHRS, CDR2 YFSETQ. Here the CDR3 reads CASTRGPPNTGELFF. CDR3 nucleotides: TGCGCCAGCACCCGCGGGCCACCGAACACCGGGGAGCTGTTTTTT.

This clone was found once. This chain joins TRBV19 and TRBJ1-5, with D perhaps matching TRBD1 (6 bases). Between the trimmed V and J ends, which lost 11 bases and 3 bases, there was a span of 20 bases. Germline CDR1 is LNHDA and CDR2 is SQIVND (reference sequence). This CDR3 is 15 amino acids long. CDR3 DNA: TGTGCCTCCGGACAGCTCACGACTTCCAATCAGCCCCAGCATTTT. It codes for CASGQLTTSNQPQHF.

The chain couples TRBV2 to TRBJ1-4; 7 bases match TRBD1. This CDR3 spans 14 amino acids. Trimming removed 6 bases from V and 7 bases from J; junction bases left unmatched: 8. CDR1 SNHLY and CDR2 FYNNEI come from the germline V gene. In DNA form, the CDR3 reads TGTGCCAGCAGGTTCAGGGGGTTGAGTGAAAAACTGTTTTTT. It codes for CASRFRGLSEKLFF.

This chain connects TRBV9 to TRBJ2-5; D may be TRBD1 (6 bases). The CDR3 contains 15 residues. Germline CDR1 SGDLS, CDR2 YYNGEE. V was clipped by 0 bases and J by 5 bases, with 14 bases between them. The CDR3 region has the DNA TGTGCCAGCAGCGTAGAGTCACAGGGTATCGAGACCCAGTACTTC. Amino acid sequence: CASSVESQGIETQYF. Using reference TRBV9 and TRBJ2-5 for the parts outside the CDR3, the full variable domain is DSGVTQTPKHLITATGQRVTLRCSPRSGDLSVYWYQQSLDQGLQFLIQYYNGEERAKGNILERFSAQQFPDLHSELNLSSLELGDSALYFCASSVESQGIETQYFGPGTRLLVL.

The genes are TRBV28 and TRBJ1-1; tentative D call: TRBD1 (6 bases). Trimming left V 7 bases short and J 6 bases short, with 18 bases between. The V gene's germline CDR1 is MDHEN and CDR2 SYDVKM. The CDR3 spans 14 residues. The CDR3 here is CASTRGASAPEAFF. As DNA, the CDR3 is TGTGCCAGCACCCGGGGGGCGTCGGCCCCTGAAGCTTTCTTT. The variable domain in full, with the rest retrieved from reference TRBV28 and TRBJ1-1, is DVKVTQSSRYLVKRTGEKVFLECVQDMDHENMFWYRQDPGLGLRLIYFSYDVKMKEKGDIPEGYSVSREKKERFSLILESASTNQTSMYLCASTRGASAPEAFFGQGTRLTVV.

This clone came up once. The chain employs TRBV30 and TRBJ1-2; tentatively, D is TRBD1 (5 bases). This CDR3 has 13 amino acids. CDR1 and CDR2 (germline): GTSNPN, SVGIG (reference sequence). Trimming left V 1 base short and J 8 bases short, with 14 bases between. The CDR3 DNA is TGTGCCTGGAGTGCGCCCCCAGGGAGGGGCTACACCTTC. Protein product: CAWSAPPGRGYTF. Combining the CDR3 with reference TRBV30 and TRBJ1-2 gives the whole variable domain SQTIHQWPATLVQPVGSPLSLECTVEGTSNPNLYWYRQAAGRGLQLLFYSVGIGQISSEVPQNLSASRPQDRQFILSSKKLLLSDSGFYLCAWSAPPGRGYTFGSGTRLTVV.

The chain recombines TRBV28 with TRBJ2-7, with D perhaps matching TRBD1 (6 bases). Germline V gives CDR1 MDHEN, CDR2 SYDVKM. This CDR3 contains 15 residues. V was clipped by 3 bases and J by 1 base, with 13 bases between them. Here the CDR3 reads CASSFSTGGSYEQYF. CDR3 coding DNA: TGTGCCAGCAGTTTCTCGACAGGTGGTTCCTACGAGCAGTACTTC.